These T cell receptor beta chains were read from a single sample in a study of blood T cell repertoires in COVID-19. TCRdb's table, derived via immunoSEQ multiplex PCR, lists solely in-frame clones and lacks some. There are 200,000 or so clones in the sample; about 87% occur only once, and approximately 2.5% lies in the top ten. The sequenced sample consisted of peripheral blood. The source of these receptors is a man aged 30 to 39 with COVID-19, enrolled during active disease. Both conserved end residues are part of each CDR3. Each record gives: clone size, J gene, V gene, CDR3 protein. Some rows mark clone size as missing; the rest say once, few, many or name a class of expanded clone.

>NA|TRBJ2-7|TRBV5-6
CASSLRAPGSTYEQYF
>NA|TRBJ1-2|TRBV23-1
CASSPPGGDFGYTF
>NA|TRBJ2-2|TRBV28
CASSPELASGELFF
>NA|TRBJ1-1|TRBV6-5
CASSYLRTAPNTEAFF
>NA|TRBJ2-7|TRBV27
CASSLRDSTYEQYF
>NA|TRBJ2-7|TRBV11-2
CASSLDRRPGGTPYEQYF
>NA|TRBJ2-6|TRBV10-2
CASYPAPTGSGANVLTF
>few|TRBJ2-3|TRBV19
CASSMTGVTHTDTQYF
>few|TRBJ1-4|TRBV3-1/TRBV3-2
CASSQSTGTGAEKLFF
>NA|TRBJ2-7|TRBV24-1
CATSDTRRGSYEQYF
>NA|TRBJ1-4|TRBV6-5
CASKDRGWEKLFF
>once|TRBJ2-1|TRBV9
CASSQGGSTGQFF
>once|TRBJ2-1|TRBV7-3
CASSLMLGDNEQFF
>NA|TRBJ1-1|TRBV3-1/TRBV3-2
CASSLRGSTEAFF
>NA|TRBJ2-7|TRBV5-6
CASSFRQGPYEQYF
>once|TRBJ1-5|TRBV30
CAWRQGGSNQPQHF
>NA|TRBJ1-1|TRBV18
CASSPPTAGAEFGTEAFF
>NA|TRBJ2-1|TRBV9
CASSVASVSYNEQFF